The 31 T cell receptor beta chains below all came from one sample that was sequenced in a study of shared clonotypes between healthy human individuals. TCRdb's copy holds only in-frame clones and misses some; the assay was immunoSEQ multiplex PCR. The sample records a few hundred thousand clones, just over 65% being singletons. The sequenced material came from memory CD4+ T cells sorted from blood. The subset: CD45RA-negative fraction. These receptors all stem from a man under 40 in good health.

In DNA form, the CDR3 reads TGCGCCAGCAGCTTGTTTTCACTGGGGGATCCAGGGACCGTGAAGTCCACAGATACGCAGTATTTT. Protein: CASSLFSLGDPGTVKSTDTQYF. The chain has TRBV5-1 and TRBJ2-3; tentatively, D is TRBD1 or TRBD2 (5 bases each). Germline loops: CDR1 SGHRS, CDR2 YFSETQ. V lost 1 base, J lost 2 bases, and 32 bases lay in between. This CDR3 has 22 residues.

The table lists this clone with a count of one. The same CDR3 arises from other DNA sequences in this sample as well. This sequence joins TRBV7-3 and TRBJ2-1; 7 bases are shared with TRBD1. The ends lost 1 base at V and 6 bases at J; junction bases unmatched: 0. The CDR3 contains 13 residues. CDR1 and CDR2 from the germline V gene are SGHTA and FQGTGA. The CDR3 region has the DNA TGTGCCAGCAGCTTAAACAGGGGCAATGAGCAGTTCTTC. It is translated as CASSLNRGNEQFF.

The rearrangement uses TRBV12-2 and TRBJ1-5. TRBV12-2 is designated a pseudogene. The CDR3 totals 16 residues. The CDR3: CASRSTTLYSNQPQHF. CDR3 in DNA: TGTGCAAGTCGATCTACTACGCTATATAGCAATCAGCCCCAGCATTTT.

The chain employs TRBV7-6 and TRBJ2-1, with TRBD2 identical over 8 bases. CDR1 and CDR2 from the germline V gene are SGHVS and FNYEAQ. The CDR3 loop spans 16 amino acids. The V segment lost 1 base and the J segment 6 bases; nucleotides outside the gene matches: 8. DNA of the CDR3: TGTGCCAGCAGCTTAGAAACGGGAGGGCCAAGCAATGAGCAGTTCTTC. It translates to CASSLETGGPSNEQFF.

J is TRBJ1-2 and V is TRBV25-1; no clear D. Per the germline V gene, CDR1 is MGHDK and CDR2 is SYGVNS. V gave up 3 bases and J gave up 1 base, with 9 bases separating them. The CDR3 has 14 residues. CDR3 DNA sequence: TGTGCCAGCAGTGATCCCGGAGTTAACTATGGCTACACCTTC. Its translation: CASSDPGVNYGYTF.

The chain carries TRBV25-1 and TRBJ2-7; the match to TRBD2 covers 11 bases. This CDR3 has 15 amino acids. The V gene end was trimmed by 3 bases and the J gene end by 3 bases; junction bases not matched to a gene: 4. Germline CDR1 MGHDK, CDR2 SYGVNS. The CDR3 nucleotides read TGTGCCAGCAGTGACATCGGGACTAGCGGCTACGAGCAGTACTTC. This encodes CASSDIGTSGYEQYF.

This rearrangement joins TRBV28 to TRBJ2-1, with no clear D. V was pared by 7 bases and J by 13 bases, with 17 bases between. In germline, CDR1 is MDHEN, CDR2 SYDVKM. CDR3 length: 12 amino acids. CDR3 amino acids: CASNVPVKAQFF. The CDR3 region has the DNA TGTGCCAGCAACGTACCGGTAAAAGCCCAGTTCTTC.

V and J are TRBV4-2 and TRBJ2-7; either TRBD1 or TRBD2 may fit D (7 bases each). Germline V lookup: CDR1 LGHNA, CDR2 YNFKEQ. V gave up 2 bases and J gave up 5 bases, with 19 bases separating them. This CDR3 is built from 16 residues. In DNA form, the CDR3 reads TGTGCCAGCAGCCAAATCCGCGGCCAGGGGGGGGACGAGCAGTACTTC. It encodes CASSQIRGQGGDEQYF.

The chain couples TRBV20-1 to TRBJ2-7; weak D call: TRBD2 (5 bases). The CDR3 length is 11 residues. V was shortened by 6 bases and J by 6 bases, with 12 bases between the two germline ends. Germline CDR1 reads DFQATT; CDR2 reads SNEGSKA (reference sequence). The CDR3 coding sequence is TGCAGTGCGCGCGGGCCCCTCGAGCAGTACTTC. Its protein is CSARGPLEQYF.

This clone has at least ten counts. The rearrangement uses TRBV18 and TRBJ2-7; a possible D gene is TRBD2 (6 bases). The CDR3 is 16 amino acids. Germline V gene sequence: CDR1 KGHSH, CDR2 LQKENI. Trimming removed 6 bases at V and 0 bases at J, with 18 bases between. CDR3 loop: CASSPVGEAYSYEQYF. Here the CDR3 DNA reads TGTGCCAGCTCGCCCGTGGGGGAGGCATACTCCTACGAGCAGTACTTC.

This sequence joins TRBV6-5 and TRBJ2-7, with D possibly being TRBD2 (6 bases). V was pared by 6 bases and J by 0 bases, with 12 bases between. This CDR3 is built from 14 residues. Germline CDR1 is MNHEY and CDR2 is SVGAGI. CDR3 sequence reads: CASSALGGSYEQYF. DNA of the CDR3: TGTGCCAGCAGCGCCCTCGGGGGCTCCTACGAGCAGTACTTC.

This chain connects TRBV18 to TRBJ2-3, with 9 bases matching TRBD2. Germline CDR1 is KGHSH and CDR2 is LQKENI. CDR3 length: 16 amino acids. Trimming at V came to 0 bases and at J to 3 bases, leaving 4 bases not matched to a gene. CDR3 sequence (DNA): TGTGCCAGCTCACCACCTAGCGGGAGACGAACAGATACGCAGTATTTT. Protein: CASSPPSGRRTDTQYF.

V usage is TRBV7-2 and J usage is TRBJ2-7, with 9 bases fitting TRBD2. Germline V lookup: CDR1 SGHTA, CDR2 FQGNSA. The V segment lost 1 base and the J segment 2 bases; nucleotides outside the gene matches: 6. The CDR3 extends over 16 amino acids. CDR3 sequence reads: CASSLGSSGRTYEQYF. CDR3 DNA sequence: TGTGCCAGCAGCTTAGGATCCAGCGGGAGGACCTACGAGCAGTACTTC. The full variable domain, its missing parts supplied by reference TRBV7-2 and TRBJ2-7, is GAGVSQSPSNKVTEKGKDVELRCDPISGHTALYWYRQSLGQGLEFLIYFQGNSAPDKSGLPSDRFSAERTGGSVSTLTIQRTQQEDSAVYLCASSLGSSGRTYEQYFGPGTRLTVT.

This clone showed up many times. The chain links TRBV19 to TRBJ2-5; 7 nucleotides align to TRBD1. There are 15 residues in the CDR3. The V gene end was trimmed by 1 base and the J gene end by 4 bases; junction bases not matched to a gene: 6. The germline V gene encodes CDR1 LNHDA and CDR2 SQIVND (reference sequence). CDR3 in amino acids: CASSIGQGDTETQYF. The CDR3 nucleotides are TGTGCCAGTAGTATAGGACAGGGAGATACAGAGACCCAGTACTTC.

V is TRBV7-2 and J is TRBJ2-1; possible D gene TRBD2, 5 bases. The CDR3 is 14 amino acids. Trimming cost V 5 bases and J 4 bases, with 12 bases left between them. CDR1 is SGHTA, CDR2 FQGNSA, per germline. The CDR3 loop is CASSPTSLYNEQFF. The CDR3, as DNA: TGTGCCAGCAGCCCCACTAGTCTTTACAATGAGCAGTTCTTC.

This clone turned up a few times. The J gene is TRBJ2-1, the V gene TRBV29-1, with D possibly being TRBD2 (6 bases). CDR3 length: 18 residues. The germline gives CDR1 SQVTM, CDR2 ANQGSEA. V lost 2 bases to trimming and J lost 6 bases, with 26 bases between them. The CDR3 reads CSVEIWSPGLRGTNEQFF. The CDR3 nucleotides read TGCAGCGTTGAAATATGGTCCCCGGGACTCCGAGGGACCAATGAGCAGTTCTTC.

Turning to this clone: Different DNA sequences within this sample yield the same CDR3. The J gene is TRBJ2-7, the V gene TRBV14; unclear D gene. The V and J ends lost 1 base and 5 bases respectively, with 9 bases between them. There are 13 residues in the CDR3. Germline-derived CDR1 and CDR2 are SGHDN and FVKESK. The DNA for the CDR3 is TGTGCCAGCAGCCAAGTCCTAGGCAACGAGCAGTACTTC. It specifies CASSQVLGNEQYF.

The CDR3 bases are TGTGCCAGCAGTGATTATCGGGAGCCCCAGCATTTT. Translation: CASSDYREPQHF. The chain couples TRBV6-1 to TRBJ1-5, with no clear D. Germline lookup yields CDR1 MNHNS and CDR2 SASEGT. With 3 bases removed from V and 8 bases from J, the gap between germline ends came to 8 bases. This CDR3 spans 12 amino acids.

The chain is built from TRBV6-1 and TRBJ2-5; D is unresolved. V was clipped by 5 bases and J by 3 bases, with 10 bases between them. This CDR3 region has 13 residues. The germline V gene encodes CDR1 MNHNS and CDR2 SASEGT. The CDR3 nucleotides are TGTGCCAGCAGTAAGCGACCTGAAGAGACCCAGTACTTC. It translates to CASSKRPEETQYF.

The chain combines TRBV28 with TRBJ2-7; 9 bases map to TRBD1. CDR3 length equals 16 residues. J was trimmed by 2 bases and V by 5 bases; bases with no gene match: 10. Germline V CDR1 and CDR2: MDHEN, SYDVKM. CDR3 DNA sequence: TGTGCCAGCAGTCAAACAGGGGGCGGACAGGCCTACGAGCAGTACTTC. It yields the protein CASSQTGGGQAYEQYF.

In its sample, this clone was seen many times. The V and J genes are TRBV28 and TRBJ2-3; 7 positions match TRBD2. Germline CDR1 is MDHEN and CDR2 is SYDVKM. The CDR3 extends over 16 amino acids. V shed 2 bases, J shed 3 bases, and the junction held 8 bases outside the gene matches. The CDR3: CASSLMAGVTTDTQYF. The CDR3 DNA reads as TGTGCCAGCAGTTTAATGGCGGGAGTAACTACAGATACGCAGTATTTT.

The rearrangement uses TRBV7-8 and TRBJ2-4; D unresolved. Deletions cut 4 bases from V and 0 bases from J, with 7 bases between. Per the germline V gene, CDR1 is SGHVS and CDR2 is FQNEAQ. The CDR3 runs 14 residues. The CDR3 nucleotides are TGTGCCAGCAGCTACTCGATAGCCAAAAACATTCAGTACTTC. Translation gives CASSYSIAKNIQYF. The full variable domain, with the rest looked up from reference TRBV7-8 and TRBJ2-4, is GAGVSQSPRYKVAKRGQDVALRCDPISGHVSLFWYQQALGQGPEFLTYFQNEAQLDKSGLPSDRFFAERPEGSVSTLKIQRTQQEDSAVYLCASSYSIAKNIQYFGAGTRLSVL.

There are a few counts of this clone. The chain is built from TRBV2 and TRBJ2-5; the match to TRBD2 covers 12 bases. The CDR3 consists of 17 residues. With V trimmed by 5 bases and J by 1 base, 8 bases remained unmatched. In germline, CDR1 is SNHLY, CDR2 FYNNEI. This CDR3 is CASSSGAGLAGQETQYF. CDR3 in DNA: TGTGCCAGCAGTTCCGGGGCGGGACTAGCGGGCCAAGAGACCCAGTACTTC.

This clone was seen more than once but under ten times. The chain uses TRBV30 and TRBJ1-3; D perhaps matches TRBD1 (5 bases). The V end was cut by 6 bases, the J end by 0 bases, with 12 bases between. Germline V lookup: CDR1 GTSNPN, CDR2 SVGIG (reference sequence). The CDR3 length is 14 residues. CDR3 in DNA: TGTGCCTGCCGACAGAGCAACTCTGGAAACACCATATATTTT. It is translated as CACRQSNSGNTIYF.

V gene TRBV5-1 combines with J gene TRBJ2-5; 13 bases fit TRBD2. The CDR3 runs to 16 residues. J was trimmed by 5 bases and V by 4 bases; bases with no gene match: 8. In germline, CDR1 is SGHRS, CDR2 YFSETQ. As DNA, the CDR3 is TGCGCCAGCAGCGATGGACTAGCGGGAGTTCCGGAGACCCAGTACTTC. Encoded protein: CASSDGLAGVPETQYF. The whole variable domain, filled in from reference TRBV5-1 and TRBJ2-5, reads KAGVTQTPRYLIKTRGQQVTLSCSPISGHRSVSWYQQTPGQGLQFLFEYFSETQRNKGNFPGRFSGRQFSNSRSEMNVSTLELGDSALYLCASSDGLAGVPETQYFGPGTRLLVL.

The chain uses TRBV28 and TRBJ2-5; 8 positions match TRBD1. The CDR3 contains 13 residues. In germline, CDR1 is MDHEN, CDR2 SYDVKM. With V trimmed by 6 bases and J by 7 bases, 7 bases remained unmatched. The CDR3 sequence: CASSLGQVGTQYF. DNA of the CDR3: TGTGCCAGCAGCTTGGGACAGGTGGGGACCCAGTACTTC.

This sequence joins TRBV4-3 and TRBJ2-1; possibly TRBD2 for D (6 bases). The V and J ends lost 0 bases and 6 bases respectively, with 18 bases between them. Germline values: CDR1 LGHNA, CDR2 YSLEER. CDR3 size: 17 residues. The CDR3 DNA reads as TGCGCCAGCAGCCAAGACTCAGGGCTTATCGGGGGCAATGAGCAGTTCTTC. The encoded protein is CASSQDSGLIGGNEQFF.

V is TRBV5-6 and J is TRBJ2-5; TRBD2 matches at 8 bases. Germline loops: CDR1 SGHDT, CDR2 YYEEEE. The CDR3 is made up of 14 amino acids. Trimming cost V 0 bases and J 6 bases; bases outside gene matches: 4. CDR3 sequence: CASSLGAGVKTQYF. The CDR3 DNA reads TGTGCCAGCAGCTTGGGAGCGGGAGTAAAGACCCAGTACTTC.

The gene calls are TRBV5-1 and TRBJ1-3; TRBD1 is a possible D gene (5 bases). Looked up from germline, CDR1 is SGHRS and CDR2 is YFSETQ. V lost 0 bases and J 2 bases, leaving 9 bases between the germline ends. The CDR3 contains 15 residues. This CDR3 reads CASSLEGSPGNTIYF. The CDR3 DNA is TGCGCCAGCAGCTTGGAGGGGTCCCCTGGAAACACCATATATTTT.

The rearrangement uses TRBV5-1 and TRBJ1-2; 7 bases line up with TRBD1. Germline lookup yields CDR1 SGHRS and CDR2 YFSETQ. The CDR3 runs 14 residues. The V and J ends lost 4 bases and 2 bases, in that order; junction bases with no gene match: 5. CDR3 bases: TGCGCCAGCAGCACCGGGACAGCGAACTATGGCTACACCTTC. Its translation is CASSTGTANYGYTF.

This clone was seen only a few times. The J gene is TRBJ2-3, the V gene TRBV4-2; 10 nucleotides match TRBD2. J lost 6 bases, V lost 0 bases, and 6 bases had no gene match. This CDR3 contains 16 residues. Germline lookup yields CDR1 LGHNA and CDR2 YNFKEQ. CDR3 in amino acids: CASSQDGSGRSDTQYF. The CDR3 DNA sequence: TGTGCCAGCAGCCAAGATGGTAGCGGGAGGTCTGATACGCAGTATTTT.